Listed below are T cell receptor beta chains from one sample, sequenced in a study of blood T cell repertoires in COVID-19. Sequencing used immunoSEQ multiplex PCR; TCRdb keeps in-frame clones, though not all of them. The table includes a few hundred thousand clones, approximately 88% detected once. Input material: PBMCs or T cells enriched from blood (not recorded which). These TCRs come from a middle-aged woman who had been exposed to COVID-19. The CDR3 runs from the conserved cysteine through the conserved F or W. D genes are given only for firm matches. The size of a clone is reported for some rows only, either as once, few or many, or as a class for expanded clones.

d_call	v_call	clone_size	j_call	cdr3_aa	cdr3_nt
NA	TRBV6-2/TRBV6-3	NA	TRBJ1-1	CASSYSISGYTEAFF	TGTGCCAGCAGTTACTCGATTTCAGGGTACACTGAAGCTTTCTTT
NA	TRBV5-6	NA	TRBJ1-5	CASSVFAGGNQPQHF	TGTGCCAGCAGCGTATTTGCAGGGGGCAATCAGCCCCAGCATTTT
NA	TRBV15	NA	TRBJ1-4	CATSRGWGVPNEKLFF	TGTGCCACCAGCAGAGGCTGGGGCGTCCCTAATGAAAAACTGTTTTTT
NA	TRBV11-3	NA	TRBJ2-1	CASSAQGHEQFF	TGTGCCAGCAGCGCACAGGGCCATGAGCAGTTCTTC
TRBD1	TRBV5-6	NA	TRBJ2-6	CASSLLGTANPGANVLTF	TGTGCCAGCAGCCTACTAGGGACAGCTAACCCTGGGGCCAACGTCCTGACTTTC
NA	TRBV4-1	NA	TRBJ2-5	CASSQLLVVETQYF	TGCGCCAGCAGCCAGCTCCTAGTTGTAGAGACCCAGTACTTC
TRBD1	TRBV28	NA	TRBJ2-7	CASSSPGGGREQYF	TGTGCCAGCAGTTCCCCAGGGGGCGGGCGCGAGCAGTACTTC
NA	TRBV5-1	NA	TRBJ2-1	CASRAALGALNEQFF	TGCGCCAGCAGAGCAGCATTAGGGGCCCTTAATGAGCAGTTCTTC
NA	TRBV19	NA	TRBJ1-5	CASTALWTGNDQPQHF	TGTGCCAGTACCGCACTCTGGACGGGAAACGATCAGCCCCAGCATTTT
TRBD1	TRBV7-9	NA	TRBJ1-2	CASSPGGGNYGYTF	TGTGCCAGCAGCCCAGGGGGTGGAAACTATGGCTACACCTTC
NA	TRBV27	NA	TRBJ2-1	CASSPLGPPHNEQFF	TGTGCCAGCAGCCCCCTAGGCCCCCCACACAATGAGCAGTTCTTC
NA	TRBV29-1	NA	TRBJ2-6	CSVDGGRGANVLTF	TGCAGCGTTGATGGAGGGCGTGGGGCCAACGTCCTGACTTTC
NA	TRBV6-5	few	TRBJ1-4	CASSRTGLANEKLFF	TGTGCCAGCAGTCGCACAGGGCTGGCTAATGAAAAACTGTTTTTT
NA	TRBV6-6	once	TRBJ2-1	CASFISLRGVRNEQFF	TGTGCCAGCTTCATATCCCTCAGGGGTGTCAGGAATGAGCAGTTCTTC
TRBD1	TRBV7-6	NA	TRBJ1-2	CASSLDRGYGYTF	TGTGCCAGCAGCCTCGACAGGGGCTATGGCTACACCTTC
TRBD2	TRBV6-2/TRBV6-3	NA	TRBJ2-1	CASSRLAGGYYEQFF	TGTGCCAGCAGTAGACTAGCGGGGGGGTATTATGAGCAGTTCTTC
TRBD1	TRBV4-2	once	TRBJ2-2	CASSLQGQGGTGELFF	TGTGCCAGCAGCCTCCAAGGACAGGGTGGGACCGGGGAGCTGTTTTTT
NA	TRBV28	NA	TRBJ1-1	CASSFVTGMNTEAFF	TGTGCCAGCAGTTTTGTGACGGGGATGAACACTGAAGCTTTCTTT
TRBD1	TRBV7-9	few	TRBJ2-1	CASSSDRGRGNEQFF	TGTGCCAGCAGCTCTGACAGGGGGCGAGGCAATGAGCAGTTCTTC
NA	TRBV6-2/TRBV6-3	once	TRBJ1-5	CASSYSFPVLHGGNQPQHF	TGTGCCAGCAGTTACTCCTTTCCGGTCCTACACGGGGGCAATCAGCCCCAGCATTTT